These 20 T cell receptor beta chains came from one sample sequenced in a study of human T cells and chemical hapten exposure. Each CDR3 protein gets one entry after TCRdb re-called the RACE reads with MiXCR. The profile shows tens of thousands of distinct CDR3 sequences, 8.6% of them singletons. Time point: healthy volunteer bleed at 6 weeks. From whole blood left unfractionated, total RNA was extracted. What was sequenced was whole blood. The receptor source for this set is a male donor in good health. Some clones in this sample may be carry-over from other donors' samples.

This clonotype has ten or more counts. This chain links TRBV10-1 with TRBJ2-3; 9 bases align to TRBD1. The length of the CDR3 is 14 residues. The junction had 3 bases not matched to a gene; V was cut back by 4 bases and J by 4 bases. From germline, CDR1 is WNHNN and CDR2 SYGVQD (reference sequence). CDR3 coding DNA: TGCGCCAGCAGTGCGGGACAGGGTTCAGATACGCAGTATTTT. It yields the protein CASSAGQGSDTQYF.

This rearrangement joins TRBV18 to TRBJ1-5, with D hard to call. Trimming pared 3 bases from V and 2 bases from J, leaving 11 bases between. The CDR3 is made up of 15 amino acids. Germline V lookup: CDR1 KGHSH, CDR2 LQKENI. In DNA, the CDR3 is TGTGCCAGCTCACCCCCTGGCCCGGGCAATCAGCCCCAGCATTTT. It is translated as CASSPPGPGNQPQHF.

V is TRBV12-3 or TRBV12-4 and J is TRBJ2-6; no clear D. The CDR3 totals 14 residues. V was cut by 3 bases and J by 0 bases, with 3 bases left in between. CDR3 nucleotides: TGTGCCAGCAGTTTCACCTCTGGGGCCAACGTCCTGACTTTC. Residues: CASSFTSGANVLTF.

This clonotype has just a few counts. V is TRBV6-2 or TRBV6-3 and J is TRBJ2-3; 7 bases match TRBD2. This CDR3 contains 17 residues. The V segment lost 2 bases and the J segment 4 bases; nucleotides outside the gene matches: 12. Germline CDR1 is MNHEY and CDR2 is SVGEGT. The CDR3 coding sequence is TGTGCCAGCAGTTACAATTTCGTGGCGGGAGTCGCAGATACGCAGTATTTT. Translated, it gives CASSYNFVAGVADTQYF.

This clonotype was observed a few times. This chain uses TRBV6-1 with TRBJ1-2, with 9 bases aligning to TRBD1. Trimming at V came to 8 bases and at J to 0 bases, leaving 25 bases not matched to a gene. The CDR3 length is 21 residues. The germline V gene encodes CDR1 MNHNS and CDR2 SASEGT. The CDR3 DNA follows: TGTGCCAGCCACATACCGGGACAGGGCGATCGGCAGGGTTCGACTAACTATGGCTACACCTTC. This sequence encodes CASHIPGQGDRQGSTNYGYTF.

CDR3 residues: CASRTDIRNTEAFF. The DNA of the CDR3 is TGTGCAAGTCGCACAGACATACGAAACACTGAAGCTTTCTTT. This chain uses TRBV12-2 with TRBJ1-1. TRBV12-2 is a pseudogene segment. The CDR3 is 14 amino acids.

This clonotype turned up a few times. V is TRBV20-1 and J is TRBJ1-1; D unclear. CDR1 and CDR2 (germline): DFQATT, SNEGSKA (reference sequence). Trimming took off 3 bases at V and 5 bases at J, with 19 bases between the two ends. The CDR3 has 15 residues. CDR3 loop: CSASDEFTVRTEAFF. CDR3 sequence (DNA): TGCAGTGCTAGTGACGAGTTTACAGTAAGGACTGAAGCTTTCTTT.

This clonotype was seen repeatedly, ten times or more. The genes are TRBV6-2 or TRBV6-3 and TRBJ1-1; D is ambiguous. This CDR3 has 13 amino acids. Germline values: CDR1 MNHEY, CDR2 SVGEGT. V was clipped by 2 bases and J by 3 bases, with 7 bases between them. Here the CDR3 DNA reads TGTGCCAGCAGTTACGGAGGGTACACTGAAGCTTTCTTT. This sequence encodes CASSYGGYTEAFF.

This chain's CDR3 is CSANEPVDTQYF. CDR3 DNA sequence: TGCAGTGCTAACGAACCAGTCGATACGCAGTATTTT. The chain uses TRBV20-1 and TRBJ2-3; no clear D. The ends were cut back, 4 bases at V and 6 bases at J, with 11 bases in the middle. CDR1 is DFQATT and CDR2 is SNEGSKA in the germline V gene (reference sequence). The CDR3 covers 12 residues.

V is TRBV5-1 and J is TRBJ1-1; D is perhaps TRBD1 (5 bases). Per germline, CDR1 SGHRS and CDR2 YFSETQ. Trimming stripped 2 bases from V and 4 bases from J, with 18 bases between. This CDR3 spans 16 amino acids. CDR3 residues: CASSLNQGPLSTEAFF. The DNA for the CDR3 is TGCGCCAGCAGCTTAAACCAGGGCCCGCTAAGCACTGAAGCTTTCTTT.

This clonotype turned up a few times. V is TRBV4-2 and J is TRBJ1-1; 9 nucleotides align to TRBD1. Germline V lookup: CDR1 LGHNA, CDR2 YNFKEQ. The ends lost 3 bases at V and 4 bases at J; junction bases unmatched: 6. The CDR3 has 15 residues. In DNA form, the CDR3 reads TGTGCCAGCAGCCAGGTGACAGGGGGGGCCACTGAAGCTTTCTTT. It yields the protein CASSQVTGGATEAFF.

The table lists this clonotype with a few counts. The chain has TRBV29-1 and TRBJ2-1; TRBD2 agrees at 11 bases. The CDR3 is 13 amino acids. CDR1 is SQVTM, CDR2 ANQGSEA, per germline. The V and J ends lost 5 bases and 7 bases, in that order; junction bases with no gene match: 4. CDR3 amino acids: CSVRSGGANEQFF. In nucleotides, the CDR3 is TGCAGCGTTCGTAGCGGGGGGGCAAATGAGCAGTTCTTC.

This clonotype came up a few times. The rearrangement joins TRBV5-1 to TRBJ2-1; TRBD1 matches at 8 bases. Germline V gene lookup returns CDR1 SGHRS and CDR2 YFSETQ. The CDR3 length is 17 residues. V dropped 0 bases and J dropped 1; count of bases not matched to a gene: 6. The CDR3 loop reads CASSLGIQGASYNEQFF. The CDR3 nucleotides read TGCGCCAGCAGCTTGGGCATCCAGGGGGCTTCCTACAATGAGCAGTTCTTC.

This clonotype was seen ten or more times. The chain links TRBV6-6 to TRBJ2-3, with D tentatively TRBD2 (6 bases). The germline V gene has CDR1 MNHNY and CDR2 SVGAGI (reference sequence). The V gene lost 2 bases and the J gene lost 2 bases, with 11 bases spanning the gap. The CDR3 loop spans 15 amino acids. CDR3 nucleotide sequence: TGTGCCAGCAGTTACGAGGGCGGGGTCACAGATACGCAGTATTTT. Encoded protein: CASSYEGGVTDTQYF.

This clonotype has more than one count but fewer than ten. The chain employs TRBV29-1 and TRBJ2-3; 14 bases are a match to TRBD2. This CDR3 region has 17 residues. The V gene end was trimmed by 3 bases and the J gene end by 2 bases; junction bases not matched to a gene: 7. The germline V gene encodes CDR1 SQVTM and CDR2 ANQGSEA. CDR3 in DNA: TGCAGCGTTGATGGGACTAGCGGGGGAGGCCACACAGATACGCAGTATTTT. Translation: CSVDGTSGGGHTDTQYF.

This sequence joins TRBV5-1 and TRBJ2-7; 8 bases are a match to TRBD2. The ends lost 4 bases at V and 3 bases at J; junction bases unmatched: 9. There are 15 residues in the CDR3. Germline loops: CDR1 SGHRS, CDR2 YFSETQ. CDR3 bases: TGCGCCAGCAGCCGGGGGGGCCGTGGTATCTACGAGCAGTACTTC. The encoded protein is CASSRGGRGIYEQYF.

This clonotype was counted between two and nine times. The V and J genes are TRBV12-5 and TRBJ1-6; D is unclear. The V gene's germline CDR1 is LGHNT and CDR2 FRNRAP. V shed 8 bases and J shed 5 bases, with 10 bases lying between them. The CDR3 consists of 13 residues. As DNA, the CDR3 is TGTGCTAGTATTTTAATGAATAATTCACCCCTCCACTTT. This codes for CASILMNNSPLHF.

The rearrangement links TRBV12-3 or TRBV12-4 to TRBJ1-4, with D maybe TRBD1 (6 bases). V lost 8 bases to trimming and J lost 2 bases, with 21 bases between them. The CDR3 contains 17 residues. The CDR3 here is CASSPSQGIRTNEKLFF. CDR3 in DNA: TGTGCCAGCTCACCCTCCCAGGGGATTAGGACTAATGAAAAACTGTTTTTT.

This clonotype was counted only a few times. This chain connects TRBV20-1 to TRBJ1-1; the D gene is possibly TRBD1 (6 bases). V lost 0 bases and J lost 1, with 15 bases in between. Per the germline V gene, CDR1 is DFQATT and CDR2 is SNEGSKA (reference sequence). The CDR3 runs to 16 residues. In DNA form, the CDR3 reads TGCAGTGCTAGAGACGCATGGGACAACCCGAACACTGAAGCTTTCTTT. Translated: CSARDAWDNPNTEAFF.

The genes are TRBV5-6 and TRBJ1-2; no clear D. Deletions cut 1 base from V and 0 bases from J, with 4 bases between. Germline V gene sequence: CDR1 SGHDT, CDR2 YYEEEE. This CDR3 comprises 13 residues. CDR3 nucleotide sequence: TGTGCCAGCAGCTTGACAGCTAACTATGGCTACACCTTC. It specifies CASSLTANYGYTF. The full variable domain, in which reference TRBV5-6 and TRBJ1-2 provide the parts outside the CDR3, is DAGVTQSPTHLIKTRGQQVTLRCSPKSGHDTVSWYQQALGQGPQFIFQYYEEEERQRGNFPDRFSGHQFPNYSSELNVNALLLGDSALYLCASSLTANYGYTFGSGTRLTVV.